One and the same sample provided the 10 T cell receptor beta chains below, sequenced in a study of shared clonotypes between healthy human individuals. Selected positively for CCR7 and CD45RO-negative, naive CD8 cells excluded terminally differentiated effector memory CD45RA+ cells. Profiling relied on immunoSEQ multiplex PCR, and the TCRdb table lists in-frame clones only, not all of them. The repertoire has nearly 2 million clones, 85% to 95% of them found once; the top ten carry roughly 1.2%. The sequenced sample consisted of naive CD8+ T cells sorted from blood. The receptor set was obtained from a man between 18 and 35 years old in good health.

V and J are TRBV30 and TRBJ1-1; no reliable D call. Trimming took 2 bases from V and 1 from J, leaving 20 bases between them. This CDR3 comprises 17 residues. Germline V gives CDR1 GTSNPN, CDR2 SVGIG (reference sequence). The CDR3 sequence is CAWSPLAEWTENTEAFF. In DNA, the CDR3 is TGTGCCTGGAGTCCCCTCGCAGAATGGACGGAGAACACTGAAGCTTTCTTT.

The chain is built from TRBV10-3 and TRBJ1-5; TRBD1 is a possible D gene (6 bases). The CDR3 loop spans 14 amino acids. CDR1 and CDR2 from the germline V gene are ENHRY and SYGVKD. V was cut by 3 bases and J by 3 bases, with 9 bases left in between. The CDR3, as DNA: TGTGCCATCAGTGAAACAGGGTACAATCAGCCCCAGCATTTT. Amino acid sequence: CAISETGYNQPQHF.

Regarding this clone: The same CDR3 arises from other DNA sequences in this sample as well. The gene calls are TRBV27 and TRBJ2-7; no clear D. The CDR3 loop spans 12 amino acids. The germline CDR1 and CDR2 sequences are MNHEY and SMNVEV (reference sequence). V was clipped by 5 bases and J by 3 bases, with 8 bases between them. CDR3 sequence reads: CASSPTGYEQYF. DNA of the CDR3: TGTGCCAGCAGTCCTACGGGCTACGAGCAGTACTTC.

The CDR3 DNA is TGTGCCAGCAGATACCGGGACGTAGGGCGAACGGAGCGGAGTAGGAGCTCCTACGAGCAGTACTTC. It specifies CASRYRDVGRTERSRSSYEQYF. The V and J genes are TRBV21-1 and TRBJ2-7. TRBV21-1 is a pseudogene locus. The CDR3 has 22 residues.

Remarks on this clone: Other DNA sequences within the sample encode an identical CDR3. V is TRBV7-9 and J is TRBJ2-7; D is possibly TRBD2 (5 bases). The CDR3 spans 13 residues. Trimming took 4 bases from V and 3 from J, leaving 10 bases between them. Germline assignment: CDR1 SEHNR and CDR2 FQNEAQ (reference sequence). The CDR3 coding sequence is TGTGCCAGCAGCTCCCCCAGCGGCTACGAGCAGTACTTC. This codes for CASSSPSGYEQYF.

The chain has TRBV28 and TRBJ1-6; D perhaps matches TRBD1 (5 bases). The CDR3 runs to 14 residues. Trimming took 3 bases from V and 9 from J, leaving 12 bases between them. CDR1 MDHEN and CDR2 SYDVKM come from the germline V gene. The CDR3 loop is CASSFSGSGSPLHF. DNA for the CDR3: TGTGCCAGCAGTTTTTCAGGGTCAGGTTCACCCCTCCACTTT.

This clone was picked up a small number of times. The same CDR3 also results from other DNA sequences found in this sample. The genes are TRBV4-1 and TRBJ2-7; D perhaps matches TRBD2 (5 bases). V was pared by 4 bases and J by 2 bases, with 12 bases between. CDR3 length equals 14 residues. The germline V gene encodes CDR1 MGHRA and CDR2 YSYEKL. CDR3 DNA: TGCGCCAGCAGCCTACGAGACGGGACCTACGAGCAGTACTTC. Its translation is CASSLRDGTYEQYF.

V and J are TRBV10-3 and TRBJ1-1; tentative D call: TRBD1 (5 bases). V was shortened by 4 bases and J by 6 bases, with 12 bases between the two germline ends. The CDR3 spans 13 residues. Per the germline V gene, CDR1 is ENHRY and CDR2 is SYGVKD. CDR3 in amino acids: CAISVGGGSEAFF. CDR3 nucleotide sequence: TGTGCCATCAGTGTTGGGGGGGGTTCTGAAGCTTTCTTT.

This chain uses TRBV30 with TRBJ1-1; D gene unclear. CDR1 GTSNPN and CDR2 SVGIG come from the germline V gene (reference sequence). V gave up 1 base and J gave up 7 bases, with 10 bases separating them. The CDR3 is 12 amino acids. The CDR3 coding sequence is TGTGCCTGGAGTGGCCGTGGGCTTGAAGCTTTCTTT. Translated: CAWSGRGLEAFF.

This sequence joins TRBV4-1 and TRBJ2-7, with D hard to call. V gave up 5 bases and J gave up 3 bases, with 14 bases separating them. The CDR3 is 14 amino acids. Germline V lookup: CDR1 MGHRA, CDR2 YSYEKL. The DNA of the CDR3 is TGCGCCAGCAGCTCCCTAGAAAACTACTACGAGCAGTACTTC. Translation gives CASSSLENYYEQYF.